This T cell receptor (beta chain) came from a study of T cells in Graves' hyperthyroidism and ophthalmopathy. The wider study: Peripheral blood was obtained at initial diagnosis, preceding any treatment. Study-level points and caveats: Also found in blood were most expanded thyroid clonotypes above 0.001.

This clonotype came up a few times. Its antigen remains unknown. The CDR3 is 14 residues long. The V gene end was trimmed by 6 bases and the J gene end by 0 bases; junction bases not matched to a gene: 8. Germline CDR1 reads SQVTM; CDR2 reads ANQGSEA. Across 18 months, stable Graves' hyperthyroidism was marked by no progression to ophthalmopathy. Clinical symptoms, serum thyroxine and TRAb, thyroid ultrasound and orbital computed tomography were used for the diagnoses. Using RNA transcripts as the source, TCR beta CDR3 regions were amplified. Carried out on the TCR CDR3, a first-round RT-PCR used the HTBI primer set. TCRdb re-called the multiplex PCR reads through MiXCR, storing one row per CDR3 protein. This sample carries 400,000 to 500,000 distinct CDR3 sequences, around 13% of them seen once, and the ten largest clones take roughly 4.8%.

The clonotype comes from a woman between 18 and 29 years old with Graves' hyperthyroidism. Sequencing was carried out using blood. The V and J genes are TRBV29-1 and TRBJ2-7; 7 nucleotides match TRBD1. The chain's CDR3 is CSVGQLVFSYEQYF. The CDR3 DNA follows: TGCAGCGTGGGACAGCTAGTTTTCTCCTACGAGCAGTACTTC.